The TCR beta chain described here comes from a study of cytomegalovirus exposure and HLA in healthy donors. Study-level results: Only CMV serostatus was available as immune exposure information.

Researchers ran the PCR with 60 Vbeta and 13 Jbeta primers. Using immunoSEQ multiplex PCR, the repertoire was profiled, and TCRdb retains in-frame clones only, with some absent. The sample has 200,000 to 300,000 clones; roughly 73% are singletons. This CDR3 has 14 amino acids. Germline-derived CDR1 and CDR2 are MNHEY and SMNVEV (reference sequence). In regard to this clone: What it binds is unknown. Germline is not matched at one junction end, which may reflect a read error.

The specimen was PBMCs. The sequence derives from a boy younger than 18 in good health and CMV-seronegative. V is TRBV27 and J is TRBJ1-1, with a tentative D call TRBD1 (6 bases). The CDR3 coding sequence is TGTACCAGCAGTTTATCGAGAGGGGGCACTGAAGCTTTCTTT. Encoded protein: CTSSLSRGGTEAFF.